Sequencing of this TCR beta chain was carried out in a study of blood T cell repertoires in COVID-19. Sequenced by immunoSEQ multiplex PCR; TCRdb stores in-frame clones only, minus some. The sample carries about 190,000 clones, 75% to 90% recorded once. The clonotype was recovered from a man aged 35 to 55 with acute or convalescent COVID-19. Source material: peripheral blood.

CDR3 DNA: TGTGCCAGCAGTGAATCTTTAATCGGTAGGGGTAGGGACAATGAGCAGTTCTTC. Its protein is CASSESLIGRGRDNEQFF. The chain couples TRBV6-1 to TRBJ2-1; TRBD1 is a possible D gene (5 bases). V lost 2 bases and J 5 bases, leaving 22 bases between the germline ends. There are 18 residues in the CDR3. Germline assignment: CDR1 MNHNS and CDR2 SASEGT.